A selection of T cell receptor beta chains follows, all from one sample in a study of T cell repertoires in cytomegalovirus infection. TCRdb passed the reads through MiXCR, listing each CDR3 protein once. The sample lists tens of thousands of distinct CDR3 sequences; over 20% were seen once. The antigens of these receptors remain unknown. Sequencing was performed on CD8+ T cells from cultured PBMCs, taken from culture after CMV antigen stimulation. Receptor source: a human donor in good health (CMV status not recorded). Some clones in this sample may be carry-over from other donors' samples. Both conserved end residues are part of each CDR3. A D gene is named only where the DNA matches it firmly. The size entry is marked missing in some rows and otherwise reads once, few, many or a size class.

. | TRBJ2-1 | . | TRBV4-2 | TGTGCCAGCAGCCAAGACAGGGTCCAAGAAACCAGCCGTGAGCAGTTCTTC | CASSQDRVQETSREQFF
. | TRBJ2-1 | . | TRBV4-1 | TGCGCCAGCAGCCCCCAGCCAAGGGTGGTTAGCTCCTACAATGAGCAGTTCTTC | CASSPQPRVVSSYNEQFF
. | TRBJ1-5 | . | TRBV7-2 | TGTGCCAGCAGGGGGGTGAGCAATCAGCCCCAGCATTTT | CASRGVSNQPQHF
TRBD1 | TRBJ1-2 | . | TRBV7-9 | TGTGCCAGCAGCTTAGAAAGCAGGGGGCTGGATGGCTACACCTTC | CASSLESRGLDGYTF
TRBD2 | TRBJ2-1 | many | TRBV7-8 | TGTGCCAGCAGCTTATCAACTAGCGGGGCTTACAATGAGCAGTTCTTC | CASSLSTSGAYNEQFF
. | TRBJ2-2 | few | TRBV12-3/TRBV12-4 | TGTGCCAGCACCGTCGACTTTAATCGTGACACCGGGGAGCTGTTTTTT | CASTVDFNRDTGELFF
TRBD1 | TRBJ1-6 | . | TRBV7-9 | TGTGCCAGCCGGGACAGTAGGGATTCACCCCTCCACTTT | CASRDSRDSPLHF
TRBD1 | TRBJ1-1 | . | TRBV7-2 | TGTGCCAGCAGCTTAGCCGACCGAGGGACAGGGCGCTCGGGGGCTGAAGCTTTCTTT | CASSLADRGTGRSGAEAFF
. | TRBJ2-1 | . | TRBV12-3/TRBV12-4 | TGTGCCAGCAGTCTTCTTGCCTGGGATGAGCAGTTCTTC | CASSLLAWDEQFF
. | TRBJ2-7 | . | TRBV7-9 | TGTGCCAGCAGCTTAGCGATTGGCATCCACTACGAGCAGTACTTC | CASSLAIGIHYEQYF
. | TRBJ2-1 | . | TRBV7-2 | TGTGCCAGCAGCTTAGCGCCCAGGCGGTTCTTC | CASSLAPRRFF